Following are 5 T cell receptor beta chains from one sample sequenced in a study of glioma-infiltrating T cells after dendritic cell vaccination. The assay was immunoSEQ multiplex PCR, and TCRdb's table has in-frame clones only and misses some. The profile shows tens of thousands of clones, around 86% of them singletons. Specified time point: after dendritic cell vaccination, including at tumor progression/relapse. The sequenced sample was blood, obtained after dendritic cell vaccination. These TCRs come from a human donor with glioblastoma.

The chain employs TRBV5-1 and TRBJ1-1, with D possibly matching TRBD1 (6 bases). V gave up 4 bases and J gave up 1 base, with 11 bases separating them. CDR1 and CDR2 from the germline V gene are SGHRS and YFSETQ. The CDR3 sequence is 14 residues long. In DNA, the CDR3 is TGCGCCAGCAGCGAAGACAGGCCGAACACTGAAGCTTTCTTT. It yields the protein CASSEDRPNTEAFF. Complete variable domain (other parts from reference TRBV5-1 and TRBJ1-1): KAGVTQTPRYLIKTRGQQVTLSCSPISGHRSVSWYQQTPGQGLQFLFEYFSETQRNKGNFPGRFSGRQFSNSRSEMNVSTLELGDSALYLCASSEDRPNTEAFFGQGTRLTVV.

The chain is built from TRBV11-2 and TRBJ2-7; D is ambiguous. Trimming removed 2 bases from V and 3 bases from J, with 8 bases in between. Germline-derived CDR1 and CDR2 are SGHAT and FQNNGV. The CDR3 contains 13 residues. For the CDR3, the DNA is TGTGCCAGCAGCTTACTCCTTTTCTACGAGCAGTACTTC. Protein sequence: CASSLLLFYEQYF.

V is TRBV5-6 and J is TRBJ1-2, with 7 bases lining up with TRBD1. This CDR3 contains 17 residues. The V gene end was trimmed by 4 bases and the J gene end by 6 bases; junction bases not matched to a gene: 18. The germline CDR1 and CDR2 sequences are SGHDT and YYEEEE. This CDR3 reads CASSPAWIGRQGDGYTF. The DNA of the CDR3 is TGTGCCAGCAGCCCGGCCTGGATCGGTCGACAGGGAGATGGCTACACCTTC. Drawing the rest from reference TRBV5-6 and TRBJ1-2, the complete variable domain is DAGVTQSPTHLIKTRGQQVTLRCSPKSGHDTVSWYQQALGQGPQFIFQYYEEEERQRGNFPDRFSGHQFPNYSSELNVNALLLGDSALYLCASSPAWIGRQGDGYTFGSGTRLTVV.

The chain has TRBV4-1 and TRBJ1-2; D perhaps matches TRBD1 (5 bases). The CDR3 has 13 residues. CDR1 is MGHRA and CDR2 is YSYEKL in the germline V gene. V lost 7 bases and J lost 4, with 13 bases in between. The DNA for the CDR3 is TGCGCCAGCACCCAGGGAGCTCCCTATGGCTACACCTTC. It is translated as CASTQGAPYGYTF.

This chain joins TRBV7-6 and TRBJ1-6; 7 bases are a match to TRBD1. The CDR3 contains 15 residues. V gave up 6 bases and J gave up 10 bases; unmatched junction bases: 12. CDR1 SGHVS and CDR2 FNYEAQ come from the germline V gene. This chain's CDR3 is CASRSRQGDWSPLHF. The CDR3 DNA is TGTGCCAGCAGGTCTCGTCAGGGGGATTGGTCACCCCTCCACTTT.